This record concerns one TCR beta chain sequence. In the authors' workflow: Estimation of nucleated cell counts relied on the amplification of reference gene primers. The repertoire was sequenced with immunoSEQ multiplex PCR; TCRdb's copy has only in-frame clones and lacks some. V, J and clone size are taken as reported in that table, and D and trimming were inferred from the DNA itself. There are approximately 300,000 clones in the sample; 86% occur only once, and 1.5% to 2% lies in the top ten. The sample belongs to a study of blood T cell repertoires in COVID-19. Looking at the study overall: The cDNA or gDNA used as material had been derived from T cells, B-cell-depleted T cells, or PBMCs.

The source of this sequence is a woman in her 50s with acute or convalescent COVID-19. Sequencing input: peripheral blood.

CDR3 coding DNA: TGTGCCAGCAGCTTGTCCGAAGAGACCCAGTACTTC. It translates to CASSLSEETQYF. The chain employs TRBV5-4 and TRBJ2-5; no definite D call. The CDR3 spans 12 residues. From germline, CDR1 is SGHNT and CDR2 YYREEE (reference sequence). Trimming removed 1 base from V and 3 bases from J, with 4 bases in between.